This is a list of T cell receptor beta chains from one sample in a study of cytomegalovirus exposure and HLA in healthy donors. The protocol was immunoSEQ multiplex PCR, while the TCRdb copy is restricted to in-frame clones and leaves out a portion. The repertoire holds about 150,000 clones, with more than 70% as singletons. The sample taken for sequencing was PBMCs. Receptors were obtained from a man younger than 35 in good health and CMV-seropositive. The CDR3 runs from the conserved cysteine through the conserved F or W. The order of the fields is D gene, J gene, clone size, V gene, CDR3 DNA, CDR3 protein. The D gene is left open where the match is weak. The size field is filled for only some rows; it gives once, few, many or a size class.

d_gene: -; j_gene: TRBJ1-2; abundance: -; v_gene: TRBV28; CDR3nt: TGTGCCAGCAGTTTCGGACAGCCGGGCTATGGCTACACCTTC; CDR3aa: CASSFGQPGYGYTF
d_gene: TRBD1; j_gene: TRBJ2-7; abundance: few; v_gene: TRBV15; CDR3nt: TGTGCCACCAGCCCCGGGACAGAAATCTACGAGCAGTACTTC; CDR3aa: CATSPGTEIYEQYF
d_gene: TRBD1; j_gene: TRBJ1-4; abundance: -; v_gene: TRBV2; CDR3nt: TGTGCCAGCGGAACCTGGACAGGGGATGGTGAAAAACTGTTTTTT; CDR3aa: CASGTWTGDGEKLFF
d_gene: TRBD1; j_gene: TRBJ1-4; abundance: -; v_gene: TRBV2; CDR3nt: TGTGCCAGCAGCGGGACAGCCAATGAAAAACTGTTTTTT; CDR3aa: CASSGTANEKLFF
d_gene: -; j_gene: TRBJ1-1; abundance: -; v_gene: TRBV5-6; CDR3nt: TGTGCCAGCAGCAGCAACAGGGTCGGGCTCACTGAAGCTTTCTTT; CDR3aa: CASSSNRVGLTEAFF
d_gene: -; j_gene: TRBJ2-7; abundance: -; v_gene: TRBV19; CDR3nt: TGTGCCAGTAGACCGAGGGTTGGCGGGTACGAGCAGTACTTC; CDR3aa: CASRPRVGGYEQYF
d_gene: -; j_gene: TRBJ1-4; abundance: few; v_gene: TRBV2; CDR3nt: TGTGCCAGCAGTGGCAGGGATGAAAAACTGTTTTTT; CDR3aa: CASSGRDEKLFF
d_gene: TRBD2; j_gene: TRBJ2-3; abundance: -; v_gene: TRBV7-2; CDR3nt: TGTGCCAGCAGCCCTACTAGCGCAAGGGGCACAGATACGCAGTATTTT; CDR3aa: CASSPTSARGTDTQYF
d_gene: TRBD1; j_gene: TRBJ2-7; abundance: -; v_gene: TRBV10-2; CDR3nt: TGCGCCAGCACCTACCGGGACAGGGCTTCCTACGAGCAGTACTTC; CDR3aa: CASTYRDRASYEQYF
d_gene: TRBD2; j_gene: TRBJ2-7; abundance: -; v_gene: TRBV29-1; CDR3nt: TGCAGCGTTGAAGATCCGGCTAGCGGGAGTGATTACGAGCAGTACTTC; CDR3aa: CSVEDPASGSDYEQYF
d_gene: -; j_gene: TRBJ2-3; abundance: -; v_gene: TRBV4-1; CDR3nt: TGCGCCAGCAGCCAAGATTCAAGGGGACAAAGCACAGATACGCAGTATTTT; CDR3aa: CASSQDSRGQSTDTQYF
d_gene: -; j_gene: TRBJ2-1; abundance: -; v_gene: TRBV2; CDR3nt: TGTGCCAGCAGAACCGGGACTCGAAATTACAATGAGCAGTTCTTC; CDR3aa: CASRTGTRNYNEQFF
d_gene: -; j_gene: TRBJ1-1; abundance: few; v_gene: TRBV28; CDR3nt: TGTGCCAGCAGGGTACAGGGATCTGAAGCTTTCTTT; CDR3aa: CASRVQGSEAFF
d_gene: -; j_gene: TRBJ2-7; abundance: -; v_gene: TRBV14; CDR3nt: TGTGCCAGCAGCCAATTGGGGGGTTCCACGTACGAGCAGTACTTC; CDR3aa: CASSQLGGSTYEQYF
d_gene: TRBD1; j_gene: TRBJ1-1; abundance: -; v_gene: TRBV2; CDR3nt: TGTGCCAGCAGTGGACAGGGGGCCGAAGCTTTCTTT; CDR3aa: CASSGQGAEAFF
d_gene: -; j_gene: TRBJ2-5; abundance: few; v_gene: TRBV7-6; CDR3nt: TGTGCCAGCAGCTTAAGTAATATGCAGGGGGAGACCCAGTACTTC; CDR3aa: CASSLSNMQGETQYF
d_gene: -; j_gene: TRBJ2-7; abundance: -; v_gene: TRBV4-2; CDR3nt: TGTGCCAGCAGCCAAGCTGGGGGACTTCCCTACGAGCAGTACTTC; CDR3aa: CASSQAGGLPYEQYF
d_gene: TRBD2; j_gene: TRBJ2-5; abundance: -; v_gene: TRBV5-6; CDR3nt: TGTGCCAGCAGCTTGGTGTCTAGCGGTGTGCAGACCCAGTACTTC; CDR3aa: CASSLVSSGVQTQYF
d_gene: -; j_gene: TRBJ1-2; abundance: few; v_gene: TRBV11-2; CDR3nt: TGTGCCAGCAGCTTCAAACAACAGGGAGTAGGCTACACCTTC; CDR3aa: CASSFKQQGVGYTF
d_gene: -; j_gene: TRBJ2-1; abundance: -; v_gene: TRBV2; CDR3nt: TGTGCCAGCAGACAAAAACTCGGGTCCTACAATGAGCAGTTCTTC; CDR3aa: CASRQKLGSYNEQFF
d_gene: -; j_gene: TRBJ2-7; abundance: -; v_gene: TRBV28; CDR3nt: TGTGCCAGCAGTCTCGACGGACTCCGGACCTACGAGCAGTACTTC; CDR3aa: CASSLDGLRTYEQYF
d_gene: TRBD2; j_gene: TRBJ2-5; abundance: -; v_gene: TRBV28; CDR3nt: TGTGCCAGCACGCGCGGCGGGAGGGCCGTTGAGACCCAGTACTTC; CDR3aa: CASTRGGRAVETQYF
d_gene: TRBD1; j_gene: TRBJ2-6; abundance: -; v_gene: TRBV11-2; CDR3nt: TGTGCCAGCAACCTGCCACAGGGGGCTGGGGCCAACGTCCTGACTTTC; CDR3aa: CASNLPQGAGANVLTF
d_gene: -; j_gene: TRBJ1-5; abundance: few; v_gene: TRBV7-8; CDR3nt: TGTGCCAGCAGCTTAGGTCAGGGCGGGGAGCCCCAGCATTTT; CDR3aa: CASSLGQGGEPQHF
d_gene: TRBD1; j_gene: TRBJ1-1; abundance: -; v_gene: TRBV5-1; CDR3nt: TGCGCCAGCAGCTCACGGACAGGGGGCAGGCTGAACACTGAAGCTTTCTTT; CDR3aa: CASSSRTGGRLNTEAFF
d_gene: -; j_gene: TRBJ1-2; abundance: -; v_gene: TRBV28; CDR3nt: TGTGCCAGCACAGTTGGGCCGAATGGCTACACCTTC; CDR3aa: CASTVGPNGYTF
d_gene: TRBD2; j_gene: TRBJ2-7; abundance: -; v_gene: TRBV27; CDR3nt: TGTGCCAGCACTAGCGGGAGTTACGAGCAGTACTTC; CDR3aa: CASTSGSYEQYF
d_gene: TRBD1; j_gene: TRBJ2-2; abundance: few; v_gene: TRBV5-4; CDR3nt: TGTGCCAGCAGCACCGGACAGGGTTGGGTCACCGGGGAGCTGTTTTTT; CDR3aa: CASSTGQGWVTGELFF
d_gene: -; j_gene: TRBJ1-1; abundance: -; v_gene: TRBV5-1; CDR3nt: TGCGCCAGCAGGTACAGGGAGAACACTGAAGCTTTCTTT; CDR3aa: CASRYRENTEAFF
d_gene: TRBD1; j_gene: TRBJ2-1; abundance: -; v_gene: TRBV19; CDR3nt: TGTGCCAGTAGTTGGGACAGGGATAATGAGCAGTTCTTC; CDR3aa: CASSWDRDNEQFF
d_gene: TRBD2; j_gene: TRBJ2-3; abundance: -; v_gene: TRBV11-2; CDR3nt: TGTGCCAGCAGCCGACTAGCGGGAGGCCGGCGGGACCATACGCAGTATTTT; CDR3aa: CASSRLAGGRRDHTQYF
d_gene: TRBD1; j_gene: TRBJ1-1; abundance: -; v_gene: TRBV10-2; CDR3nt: TGCGCCAGCAGTGAGTCTGGGGACAGGGGGGTCGGCACTGAAGCTTTCTTT; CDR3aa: CASSESGDRGVGTEAFF
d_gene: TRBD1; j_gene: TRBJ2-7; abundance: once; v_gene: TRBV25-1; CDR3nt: TGTGCCAGCAAAAGGGACAGATGCAAGGTCAACTACGAGCAGTACTTC; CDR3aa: CASKRDRCKVNYEQYF
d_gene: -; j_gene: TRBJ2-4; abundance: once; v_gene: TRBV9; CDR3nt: TGTGCCAGCAGCGTGGGGGAGTTGCGCGGGGATAAAAACATTCAGTACTTC; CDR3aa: CASSVGELRGDKNIQYF
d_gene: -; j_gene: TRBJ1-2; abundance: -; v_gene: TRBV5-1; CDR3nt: TGCGCCAGCAGCCCCATGACCGGGGAGGATGGCTACACCTTC; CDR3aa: CASSPMTGEDGYTF